A single sample gave rise to the 20 T cell receptor beta chains below, sequenced in a study of early T cells in non-severe SARS-CoV-2 infection. MiXCR was run by TCRdb on the 5' RACE reads, yielding one entry per CDR3 protein. Of 40,000 to 60,000 distinct CDR3 sequences listed, about 7.8% are singletons. The sequenced material came from whole blood. The source of these receptors is an adult who was a healthcare worker with PCR-confirmed SARS-CoV-2 infection or an uninfected control (not recorded which).

The V gene is TRBV29-1, the J gene TRBJ2-1, with a possible D match to TRBD1 (6 bases). This CDR3 has 12 amino acids. Trimming removed 8 bases from V and 2 bases from J, with 10 bases in between. Germline-derived CDR1 and CDR2 are SQVTM and ANQGSEA. Here the CDR3 reads CSSGVAYNEQFF. CDR3 DNA: TGCAGCTCAGGGGTGGCCTACAATGAGCAGTTCTTC.

Many counts were recorded for this clonotype. V and J are TRBV12-5 and TRBJ2-7; 7 nucleotides agree with TRBD1. The CDR3 sequence is 14 residues long. Trimming cost V 5 bases and J 1 base; bases outside gene matches: 5. Germline V gives CDR1 LGHNT, CDR2 FRNRAP. CDR3 sequence (DNA): TGTGCTAGTGGTAGACGACAGGGATCCTACGAGCAGTACTTC. Protein product: CASGRRQGSYEQYF.

This clonotype was counted at least ten times. V gene TRBV5-6 combines with J gene TRBJ1-5; D unresolved. The V and J ends lost 1 base and 3 bases respectively, with 11 bases between them. Germline V gene data show CDR1 as SGHDT and CDR2 as YYEEEE. This CDR3 has 15 residues. CDR3 DNA: TGTGCCAGCAGCTTGTCACTAGAACCCAATCAGCCCCAGCATTTT. This sequence encodes CASSLSLEPNQPQHF. Complete variable domain (other parts from reference TRBV5-6 and TRBJ1-5): DAGVTQSPTHLIKTRGQQVTLRCSPKSGHDTVSWYQQALGQGPQFIFQYYEEEERQRGNFPDRFSGHQFPNYSSELNVNALLLGDSALYLCASSLSLEPNQPQHFGDGTRLSIL.

This chain links TRBV7-2 with TRBJ1-2, with 7 bases fitting TRBD1. Germline values: CDR1 SGHTA, CDR2 FQGNSA. CDR3 length equals 16 residues. The J segment lost 8 bases and the V segment lost 3 bases, leaving 15 bases of the junction unmatched. The CDR3 DNA reads TGTGCCAGCAGCTTGAAAACCCGGGACAGCTTTGCGGGCTACACCTTC. This sequence encodes CASSLKTRDSFAGYTF.

The sample holds many counts of this clonotype. The CDR3 here is CASSRDGGDYNEQFF. CDR3 bases: TGTGCCAGCAGCCGGGATGGCGGGGACTACAATGAGCAGTTCTTC. The chain couples TRBV3-1 to TRBJ2-1; D might be TRBD2 (6 bases). The germline CDR1 and CDR2 sequences are LGHDT and YNNKEL (reference sequence). The V end lost 4 bases, the J end lost 3 bases, and 13 bases lay between the germline ends. This CDR3 contains 15 residues.

Only a few counts were recorded for this clonotype. V usage is TRBV27 and J usage is TRBJ1-5, with 10 positions matching TRBD1. This CDR3 is built from 17 residues. V lost 6 bases to trimming and J lost 6 bases; unmatched junction nucleotides: 14. From germline, CDR1 is MNHEY and CDR2 SMNVEV (reference sequence). This CDR3 is CASSRGTGAFLSQPQHF. The DNA for the CDR3 is TGTGCCAGCAGCAGGGGGACAGGGGCATTCCTCTCTCAGCCCCAGCATTTT.

This clonotype turned up a few times. The V and J genes are TRBV7-8 and TRBJ2-2; 12 bases line up with TRBD1. The germline V gene encodes CDR1 SGHVS and CDR2 FQNEAQ. V was pared by 11 bases and J by 5 bases, with 6 bases of the junction left unmatched. This CDR3 spans 14 amino acids. In nucleotides, the CDR3 is TGTGCCGCCCGGGACAGGGGGCTAACCGGGGAGCTGTTTTTT. Amino acid sequence: CAARDRGLTGELFF.

This clonotype occurred many times. The V call is TRBV10-3, the J call TRBJ1-2; unclear D gene. The V and J ends lost 5 bases and 6 bases respectively, with 7 bases between them. The length of the CDR3 is 11 residues. From germline, CDR1 is ENHRY and CDR2 SYGVKD. The CDR3: CAISPGDGYTF. CDR3 sequence (DNA): TGTGCCATCAGTCCCGGGGATGGCTACACCTTC.

This clonotype was picked up many times. The chain has TRBV11-2 and TRBJ2-7; 7 nucleotides match TRBD1. J was trimmed by 3 bases and V by 1 base; bases with no gene match: 6. CDR3 length: 15 residues. Per the germline V gene, CDR1 is SGHAT and CDR2 is FQNNGV. The CDR3: CASSLVGQKLYEQYF. DNA of the CDR3: TGTGCCAGCAGCTTAGTGGGACAGAAACTCTACGAGCAGTACTTC.

In its sample, this clonotype was seen many times. In nucleotides, the CDR3 is TGCGCCAGCAGCTCAGACATGCGTAATTCACCCCTCCACTTT. It is translated as CASSSDMRNSPLHF. The chain couples TRBV5-1 to TRBJ1-6; D ambiguous. The CDR3 extends over 14 amino acids. Germline loops: CDR1 SGHRS, CDR2 YFSETQ. The ends were cut back, 3 bases at V and 6 bases at J, with 10 bases in the middle. Complete variable domain (other parts from reference TRBV5-1 and TRBJ1-6): KAGVTQTPRYLIKTRGQQVTLSCSPISGHRSVSWYQQTPGQGLQFLFEYFSETQRNKGNFPGRFSGRQFSNSRSEMNVSTLELGDSALYLCASSSDMRNSPLHFGNGTRLTVT.

This clonotype has just a few counts. The chain has TRBV6-5 and TRBJ2-7; D remains unclear. Between the trimmed V and J ends, which lost 0 bases and 3 bases, there was a span of 12 bases. CDR1 and CDR2 (germline): MNHEY, SVGAGI. This CDR3 region has 15 residues. The CDR3 DNA reads as TGTGCCAGCAGTTACTCTGGCTACGACGACTACGAGCAGTACTTC. It encodes CASSYSGYDDYEQYF.

In this sample, this clonotype turned up many times. CDR3: CASSPQGLADYNEQFF. In DNA, the CDR3 is TGTGCCAGCTCACCGCAGGGACTAGCGGATTACAATGAGCAGTTCTTC. This chain connects TRBV18 to TRBJ2-1; TRBD2 aligns across 11 bases. The germline V gene encodes CDR1 KGHSH and CDR2 LQKENI. The V gene end was trimmed by 3 bases and the J gene end by 4 bases; junction bases not matched to a gene: 5. The CDR3 is 16 residues long. The full variable domain, rest sourced from reference TRBV18 and TRBJ2-1, is NAGVMQNPRHLVRRRGQEARLRCSPMKGHSHVYWYRQLPEEGLKFMVYLQKENIIDESGMPKERFSAEFPKEGPSILRIQQVVRGDSAAYFCASSPQGLADYNEQFFGPGTRLTVL.

This chain connects TRBV12-3 or TRBV12-4 to TRBJ2-5, with D possibly being TRBD1 or TRBD2 (5 bases each). The germline V and J ends were trimmed by 3 bases and 0 bases, with 11 bases remaining between them. This CDR3 has 15 residues. The CDR3 coding sequence is TGTGCCAGCAGTTTCGTGGGACGGTACCAAGAGACCCAGTACTTC. Its translation: CASSFVGRYQETQYF.

This clonotype was observed at least ten times. The chain couples TRBV29-1 to TRBJ1-2; D is ambiguous. The V and J ends lost 3 bases and 5 bases respectively, with 10 bases between them. Germline V gene sequence: CDR1 SQVTM, CDR2 ANQGSEA. The CDR3 runs to 12 residues. The CDR3 loop reads CSVENMGYGYTF. In DNA, the CDR3 is TGCAGCGTTGAGAACATGGGGTATGGCTACACCTTC.

In its sample, this clonotype was seen a few times. This chain connects TRBV15 to TRBJ2-2; 7 nucleotides line up with TRBD2. The ends lost 0 bases at V and 6 bases at J; junction bases unmatched: 4. Germline V gene data show CDR1 as LNHNV and CDR2 as YYDKDF (reference sequence). This CDR3 has 15 residues. CDR3 in DNA: TGTGCCACCAGCAGAGAGTCTGGGGGGGCCGGGGAGCTGTTTTTT. Its protein is CATSRESGGAGELFF.

This clonotype has at least ten counts. The chain joins TRBV28 to TRBJ1-3; TRBD1 aligns across 8 bases. The CDR3 is 15 amino acids. The germline gives CDR1 MDHEN, CDR2 SYDVKM. Trimming cost V 6 bases and J 4 bases; bases outside gene matches: 8. The CDR3 here is CASRPDRAWGNTIYF. Written as DNA, the CDR3 is TGTGCCAGCAGACCGGACAGGGCATGGGGAAACACCATATATTTT.

This clonotype has ten or more counts. The chain carries TRBV2 and TRBJ1-5; D uncertain. Deletions cut 4 bases from V and 3 bases from J, with 13 bases between. Germline V gene data show CDR1 as SNHLY and CDR2 as FYNNEI. The CDR3 has 15 residues. CDR3 sequence: CASSGHGMDNQPQHF. The CDR3, as DNA: TGTGCCAGCAGTGGACACGGAATGGACAATCAGCCCCAGCATTTT. The complete variable domain, with remaining parts taken from reference TRBV2 and TRBJ1-5, reads EPEVTQTPSHQVTQMGQEVILRCVPISNHLYFYWYRQILGQKVEFLVSFYNNEISEKSEIFDDQFSVERPDGSNFTLKIRSTKLEDSAMYFCASSGHGMDNQPQHFGDGTRLSIL.

V usage is TRBV11-1 and J usage is TRBJ1-1, with TRBD1 identical over 7 bases. The CDR3 is 15 amino acids. V was pared by 2 bases and J by 4 bases, with 7 bases of the junction left unmatched. Per the germline V gene, CDR1 is SGHAT and CDR2 is FQDESV (reference sequence). The chain's CDR3 is CASSLRLAGGTEAFF. DNA for the CDR3: TGTGCCAGCAGCTTACGTTTGGCAGGGGGCACTGAAGCTTTCTTT.

This clonotype occurred many times. CDR3 bases: TGTGCCAGCAGCTTGGGGAGACCCTACGAGCAGTACTTC. Protein sequence: CASSLGRPYEQYF. The chain is built from TRBV11-2 and TRBJ2-7; tentative D call: TRBD2 (5 bases). V gave up 3 bases and J gave up 2 bases, with 8 bases separating them. The CDR3 has 13 residues. Per the germline V gene, CDR1 is SGHAT and CDR2 is FQNNGV.

This clonotype was seen many times. The genes are TRBV12-3 or TRBV12-4 and TRBJ2-7; possible D gene TRBD1, 6 bases. Trimming removed 6 bases at V and 6 bases at J, with 15 bases between. The CDR3 is 13 amino acids. The CDR3 DNA reads as TGTGCCAGCAGCAGAGACAGGCCCAGCGAGCAGTACTTC. Translated: CASSRDRPSEQYF.